Sequencing of this T cell receptor (beta chain) was carried out in a study of blood T cell repertoires in COVID-19. Across the study: Sources were T cells, B-cell-depleted T cells, or PBMCs; the material itself was cDNA or gDNA.

V lost 4 bases and J lost 1, with 14 bases in between. The length of the CDR3 is 15 residues. Germline CDR1 and CDR2: MDHEN and SYDVKM. Authors' methods: Reference gene primer amplification gave estimated nucleated cell counts. The data were produced by immunoSEQ multiplex PCR, yet TCRdb's version contains in-frame clones alone and is incomplete. D and trimming come from the DNA, and the V and J calls and clone size come from that table. The sample yields about 200,000 clones, around 87% seen once. Specimen: peripheral blood. The chain recombines TRBV28 with TRBJ2-7; a weak D match, TRBD1 (6 bases). The sequence came from a middle-aged man with acute or convalescent COVID-19. The CDR3, as DNA: TGTGCCAGCAGTTCCGAGAGGGGGAATTCCTACGAGCAGTACTTC. Encoded protein: CASSSERGNSYEQYF. The full variable domain, completed using reference TRBV28 and TRBJ2-7, is DVKVTQSSRYLVKRTGEKVFLECVQDMDHENMFWYRQDPGLGLRLIYFSYDVKMKEKGDIPEGYSVSREKKERFSLILESASTNQTSMYLCASSSERGNSYEQYFGPGTRLTVT.